Below are 3 T cell receptor beta chains sequenced from a single sample in a study of blood T cell repertoires in COVID-19. Sequenced by immunoSEQ multiplex PCR; TCRdb stores in-frame clones only, minus some. The table has approximately 60,000 clones, around three quarters seen once; the top ten hold 5% to 5.5%. The sample comprised peripheral blood. The receptors were gathered from a human donor in a cohort sampled during active COVID-19.

This clone was seen a few times. The V and J genes are TRBV6-4 and TRBJ2-3, with 7 bases lining up with TRBD2. After removal of 6 bases from V and 0 bases from J, the junction contained 9 bases not matched to a gene. Germline CDR1 and CDR2: MRHNA and SNTAGT. The CDR3 runs 16 residues. CDR3 coding DNA: TGTGCCAGCAGCCAGACTAGCATCCCTAGCACAGATACGCAGTATTTT. Protein product: CASSQTSIPSTDTQYF.

CDR3 amino acids: CASSLTAYNEQFF. CDR3 sequence (DNA): TGTGCCAGCAGCTTAACGGCTTACAATGAGCAGTTCTTC. The genes are TRBV7-3 and TRBJ2-1, with unresolved D. The CDR3 loop spans 13 amino acids. Trimming removed 0 bases at V and 4 bases at J, with 4 bases between. Germline lookup yields CDR1 SGHTA and CDR2 FQGTGA. The complete variable domain, with remaining parts taken from reference TRBV7-3 and TRBJ2-1, reads GAGVSQTPSNKVTEKGKYVELRCDPISGHTALYWYRQSLGQGPEFLIYFQGTGAADDSGLPNDRFFAVRPEGSVSTLKIQRTERGDSAVYLCASSLTAYNEQFFGPGTRLTVL.

This chain uses TRBV5-1 with TRBJ2-1, with 11 bases matching TRBD2. V trimming: 4 bases; J trimming: 4 bases; junction bases outside the gene matches: 4. Germline loops: CDR1 SGHRS, CDR2 YFSETQ. The CDR3 runs to 15 residues. The CDR3 sequence: CASSVTSGIYNEQFF. CDR3 bases: TGCGCCAGCAGCGTGACTAGCGGGATTTACAATGAGCAGTTCTTC.